The 10 T cell receptor beta chains in this list originate from one sample, sequenced in a study of post-analysis software for immune sequencing data. Study-level findings and limits: Patients showed TRBV5-6, TRBV5-1 and TRBV20-1 among four to six TRBV segments more frequent than in controls.

These receptors are not linked to any known antigen. Presence of unique molecular identifiers characterized the TCR beta cDNA libraries. TCRdb re-called the PCR reads with MiXCR, one entry per CDR3 protein. The repertoire holds approximately 350,000 distinct CDR3 sequences, with 30% to 45% as singletons. Sequencing was done on a sample of blood. The receptor set was obtained from a girl aged 10-17 years with multiple sclerosis.

This clonotype was observed at least ten times. The rearrangement joins TRBV6-5 to TRBJ2-1; tentatively, D is TRBD2 (5 bases). The V and J ends lost 4 bases and 2 bases respectively, with 18 bases between them. CDR3 length equals 17 residues. CDR1 is MNHEY and CDR2 is SVGAGI in the germline V gene. The CDR3 sequence: CASSSQTGNDPYNEQFF. CDR3 bases: TGTGCCAGCAGTTCCCAGACCGGGAATGACCCCTACAATGAGCAGTTCTTC.

This clonotype has a count of ten or more. V gene TRBV3-1 combines with J gene TRBJ1-5, with TRBD1 as a possible D gene (5 bases). The V end lost 3 bases, the J end lost 4 bases, and 7 bases lay between the germline ends. The CDR3 is made up of 13 amino acids. Germline V lookup: CDR1 LGHDT, CDR2 YNNKEL (reference sequence). CDR3 nucleotides: TGTGCCAGCAGCCAGGGGGGAAATCAGCCCCAGCATTTT. Amino acid sequence: CASSQGGNQPQHF.

This sequence joins TRBV12-3 or TRBV12-4 and TRBJ1-1, with D unclear. V was shortened by 7 bases and J by 1 base, with 7 bases between the two germline ends. There are 12 residues in the CDR3. The chain's CDR3 is CASNQQNTEAFF. CDR3 nucleotide sequence: TGTGCCAGCAATCAGCAGAACACTGAAGCTTTCTTT.

This clonotype was seen a handful of times. The rearrangement joins TRBV5-1 to TRBJ2-5, with 8 bases fitting TRBD1. Germline-derived CDR1 and CDR2 are SGHRS and YFSETQ. There are 14 residues in the CDR3. The J segment lost 5 bases and the V segment lost 3 bases, leaving 6 bases of the junction unmatched. The CDR3 loop is CASSSGQAGETQYF. DNA for the CDR3: TGCGCCAGCAGCTCGGGACAGGCCGGGGAGACCCAGTACTTC.

The V call is TRBV7-9, the J call TRBJ1-5, with 7 nucleotides matching TRBD1. This CDR3 contains 14 residues. V shed 1 base, J shed 8 bases, and the junction held 5 bases outside the gene matches. Looked up from germline, CDR1 is SEHNR and CDR2 is FQNEAQ (reference sequence). The CDR3 DNA reads TGTGCCAGCAGCTTAGTTGACAGGGCAGAGCCCCAGCATTTT. Translated, it gives CASSLVDRAEPQHF.

The chain uses TRBV28 and TRBJ2-7; no clear D gene. Germline V gives CDR1 MDHEN, CDR2 SYDVKM. V was clipped by 3 bases and J by 1 base, with 13 bases between them. CDR3 length equals 15 residues. Here the CDR3 DNA reads TGTGCCAGCAGTTTTCTTATAGACTCTTCCTACGAGCAGTACTTC. It encodes CASSFLIDSSYEQYF. The full variable domain, completed using reference TRBV28 and TRBJ2-7, is DVKVTQSSRYLVKRTGEKVFLECVQDMDHENMFWYRQDPGLGLRLIYFSYDVKMKEKGDIPEGYSVSREKKERFSLILESASTNQTSMYLCASSFLIDSSYEQYFGPGTRLTVT.

This clonotype has more than one count but fewer than ten. Possible read error: a much larger clone is one base away. This chain connects TRBV7-9 to TRBJ1-2, with D perhaps TRBD1 (6 bases). This CDR3 has 14 residues. The germline V gene has CDR1 SEHNR and CDR2 FQNEAQ (reference sequence). The DNA for the CDR3 is TGTTCCAGCAGCTCATCAGGGGCCGACTATGGCTACACCTTC. Translation: CSSSSSGADYGYTF.

This clonotype has more than one count but fewer than ten. V usage is TRBV5-5 and J usage is TRBJ1-5, with unresolved D. V lost 0 bases to trimming and J lost 4 bases, with 11 bases between them. CDR1 is SGHKS and CDR2 is YYEKEE in the germline V gene (reference sequence). CDR3 length: 15 amino acids. CDR3 coding DNA: TGTGCCAGCAGCTTGGAGGCGAATACGAATCAGCCCCAGCATTTT. It encodes CASSLEANTNQPQHF.

This clonotype appeared a few times. The DNA for the CDR3 is TGCGCCAGCAGCCAAGAATCCGCTCATCCCCTAGGCCGTACGCAGTATTTT. This translates into CASSQESAHPLGRTQYF. The chain is built from TRBV4-3 and TRBJ2-3, with D hard to call. Germline loops: CDR1 LGHNA, CDR2 YSLEER. V lost 0 bases to trimming and J lost 8 bases, with 21 bases between them. This CDR3 is built from 17 residues.

The chain uses TRBV4-2 and TRBJ2-7, with TRBD2 matching 14 bases. The CDR3 length is 17 residues. The ends lost 4 bases at V and 0 bases at J; junction bases unmatched: 5. Germline CDR1 LGHNA, CDR2 YNFKEQ. The CDR3 reads CASSPTSGGVTSYEQYF. The CDR3 DNA is TGTGCCAGCAGCCCGACTAGCGGGGGGGTAACCTCCTACGAGCAGTACTTC.